The clone carrying this TCR beta chain was seen many times. What it recognizes is unknown. The data belong to a study of CD8 T cells in ankylosing spondylitis. Study-wide results and caveats: Reported data indicate significant enrichment of disease-linked clones within matched ankylosing spondylitis synovial fluid. Seemingly distinctive of ankylosing spondylitis blood was a TCR beta motif formed by eight highly homologous variants.

Germline CDR1 and CDR2: ENHRY and SYGVKD. The CDR3 is made up of 12 amino acids. J lost 2 bases, V lost 9 bases, and 2 bases had no gene match. It was by quantitative 5'-RACE with molecular barcodes that TCR beta libraries were made. One entry per CDR3 protein results from TCRdb running MiXCR on the 5' RACE reads. This table holds more than 60,000 distinct CDR3 sequences, around 6.4% found once. The clonotype was recovered from a male donor with ankylosing spondylitis. Material for sequencing was synovial fluid, either unsorted or a sorted T cell fraction (not recorded which). This rearrangement joins TRBV10-3 to TRBJ2-3; 7 positions agree with TRBD1. Here the CDR3 reads CAIQGYTDTQYF. CDR3 bases: TGTGCCATACAGGGGTACACAGATACGCAGTATTTT.